A selection of T cell receptor beta chains follows, all from one sample in a study of shared clonotypes between healthy human individuals. Some clones are missing from TCRdb's copy, which holds only in-frame ones; the method was immunoSEQ multiplex PCR. The sample lists under 1 million clones; 80% to 95% were seen once. The specimen was naive CD8+ T cells sorted from blood. Every receptor here comes from a man younger than 40 in good health. CDR3s include the opening cysteine and the closing phenylalanine or tryptophan. D genes are given only for firm matches. A row's size may be missing; if present it is once, few, many or a size class.

TRBV27,TRBD2,TRBJ2-1,.,TGTGCCAGCACCCCGCGTCCCCCCGGGACTAGCGGGAGGGCCAACAATGAGCAGTTCTTC,CASTPRPPGTSGRANNEQFF
TRBV28,.,TRBJ2-3,.,TGTGCCAGCAGTTTTTATGTTGAAACAGATACGCAGTATTTT,CASSFYVETDTQYF
TRBV13,.,TRBJ2-2,.,TGTGCCAGCAGCCCCTCTATCGCGGGAATCGCGAACACCGGGGAGCTGTTTTTT,CASSPSIAGIANTGELFF
TRBV27,TRBD2,TRBJ2-3,.,TGTGCCAGCAGTTTCGGACTAGCAGGAACAGATACGCAGTATTTT,CASSFGLAGTDTQYF
TRBV27,TRBD1,TRBJ1-1,.,TGTGCCAGCAGTTCCGGTGGACAGGGACCTTTCTTT,CASSSGGQGPFF
TRBV9,TRBD2,TRBJ2-7,.,TGTGCCAGCAGCCCCGGGACTAGCGGGTACACCTCCTACGAGCAGTACTTC,CASSPGTSGYTSYEQYF
TRBV28,TRBD1,TRBJ2-5,once,TGTGCCAGCAGTTTACCCTTAACAGGGGTCCAAGAGACCCAGTACTTC,CASSLPLTGVQETQYF
TRBV14,.,TRBJ1-2,once,TGTGCCAGCAGCCAAGATGACGGTACTAACTATGGCTACACCTTC,CASSQDDGTNYGYTF
TRBV2,TRBD1,TRBJ2-1,.,TGTGCCAGCAGGGGACAGCACTACAATGAGCAGTTCTTC,CASRGQHYNEQFF
TRBV6-6,TRBD2,TRBJ2-7,.,TGTGCCAGCAGTTACTCGCGGGAGGGCCTGGACGAGCAGTACTTC,CASSYSREGLDEQYF
TRBV5-4,.,TRBJ1-1,.,TGTGCCAGCAGCGAGGGGGGGCTGAACACTGAAGCTTTCTTT,CASSEGGLNTEAFF
TRBV7-6,.,TRBJ2-7,.,TGTGCCAGCAGCTTCGGAGCGCCTTCGGTCAACGAGCAGTACTTC,CASSFGAPSVNEQYF
TRBV5-1,TRBD1,TRBJ2-1,.,TGCGCCAGCAGTCACAGGGGTTTCCTCTACAATGAGCAGTTCTTC,CASSHRGFLYNEQFF
TRBV15,TRBD1,TRBJ2-7,.,TGTGCCACCAGCAGAGATCGGGACAGGGGGAGTGAGCAGTACTTC,CATSRDRDRGSEQYF
TRBV11-2,.,TRBJ2-1,.,TGTGCCAGCAGCTTAGATTTTGATGAGCAGTTCTTC,CASSLDFDEQFF
TRBV6-4,TRBD2,TRBJ2-7,.,TGTGCCAGCAGTGCTTTTGCGGGGGGCTACGAGCAGTACTTC,CASSAFAGGYEQYF
TRBV13,TRBD2,TRBJ2-3,.,TGTGCCAGCAGCTTTTCAGGACTAGCGGGCACAGATACGCAGTATTTT,CASSFSGLAGTDTQYF
TRBV7-6,.,TRBJ1-1,once,TGTGCCAGCAGCCCCCCCGGTGCCCTTACCGGGGACACTGAAGCTTTCTTT,CASSPPGALTGDTEAFF
TRBV9,.,TRBJ2-7,.,TGTGCCAGCAACCTACAGGGCCCCAGGAACGAGCAGTACTTC,CASNLQGPRNEQYF
TRBV6-1,.,TRBJ2-1,.,TGTGCCAGCAGACCGGGAACACGTAATGAGCAGTTCTTC,CASRPGTRNEQFF
TRBV4-1,TRBD2,TRBJ2-3,.,TGCGCCAGCAGCCTACGACTAGCGGGGGGATTCACAGATACGCAGTATTTT,CASSLRLAGGFTDTQYF
TRBV4-3,TRBD2,TRBJ2-7,once,TGCGCCAGCAGCCAAGACACCCCTCAGCGGGAGGGCGACGAGCAGTACTTC,CASSQDTPQREGDEQYF
TRBV7-9,TRBD2,TRBJ2-1,.,TGTGCCAGCAGGACTAGCGGGACAAACAAGCATGAGCAGTTCTTC,CASRTSGTNKHEQFF
TRBV5-6,.,TRBJ2-7,.,TGTGCCAGCAGCCCAGGGACCTTCTCCTACGAGCAGTACTTC,CASSPGTFSYEQYF
TRBV7-9,TRBD1,TRBJ1-1,.,TGTGCCAGCAGCTTAGCCGGGACAGCTAACACTGAAGCTTTCTTT,CASSLAGTANTEAFF
TRBV11-2,.,TRBJ2-2,.,TGTGCCAGCAGCTTGGGAGTTTACAGGACTTCTTACCGGCCCGGGGAGCTGTTTTTT,CASSLGVYRTSYRPGELFF
TRBV7-8,.,TRBJ1-2,.,TGTGCCAGCAGCTCCAAGTTGACAGAGAACTATGGCTACACCTTC,CASSSKLTENYGYTF
TRBV4-1,TRBD1,TRBJ2-7,.,TGCGCCAGCAGCCAAGTGGGACAGGGGCTCTACGAGCAGTACTTC,CASSQVGQGLYEQYF
TRBV30,.,TRBJ2-2,few,TGTGCCTGGAATACCCGTCGAGTGAACACCGGGGAGCTGTTTTTT,CAWNTRRVNTGELFF
TRBV6-6,.,TRBJ2-7,.,TGTGCCAGCAGTCAGTCAGCTACCTACGAGCAGTACTTC,CASSQSATYEQYF
TRBV21-1,.,TRBJ2-2,.,TGTGCCAGGGGGACTAGCGGGAGCCCCGGGGAGCTGTTTTTT,CARGTSGSPGELFF
TRBV7-9,TRBD1,TRBJ2-7,.,TGTGCCAGCAGCCATACCGACAGGGTTTACGGCTACGAGCAGTACTTC,CASSHTDRVYGYEQYF
TRBV29-1,TRBD1,TRBJ2-1,.,TGCAGCGTTGAAGAGATCGACAGGGTACCCCCCTACAATGAGCAGTTCTTC,CSVEEIDRVPPYNEQFF
TRBV6-5,.,TRBJ1-2,.,TGTGCCAGCAGTTACTGGGTTGATGGCTACACCTTC,CASSYWVDGYTF
TRBV27,TRBD1,TRBJ1-1,once,TGTGCCAGCAGTCTCACAGGGGCAGCTGAAGCTTTCTTT,CASSLTGAAEAFF
TRBV9,TRBD2,TRBJ2-3,.,TGTGCCAGCAGTGGGGTAGCGGGAGGGCCGTCAGATACGCAGTATTTT,CASSGVAGGPSDTQYF
TRBV7-9,TRBD1,TRBJ2-7,.,TGTGCCAGCAGCTATAAAACAGGGGTCCCCTACGAGCAGTACTTC,CASSYKTGVPYEQYF
TRBV19,.,TRBJ1-1,.,TGTGCCAGTAGTATATACGGGACGAACACTGAAGCTTTCTTT,CASSIYGTNTEAFF
TRBV28,TRBD1,TRBJ2-7,.,TGTGCCAGCAGTTTTTTTCCATCCGGGACAGGGGCGTACGAGCAGTACTTC,CASSFFPSGTGAYEQYF
TRBV7-9,.,TRBJ2-3,.,TGTGCCAGCAGCTTACAAGTCACAGATACGCAGTATTTT,CASSLQVTDTQYF
TRBV7-7,.,TRBJ2-7,few,TGTGCTAGCAGCTTACGAATTGGGGCGGTGGAGCAGTACTTC,CASSLRIGAVEQYF
TRBV10-3,.,TRBJ2-1,.,TGTGCCATCGGTTCTAGGGAAGCCCGCCCGGGGGACAATGAGCAGTTCTTC,CAIGSREARPGDNEQFF
TRBV6-1,.,TRBJ1-5,.,TGTGCCAGCAGTGAAGTCGTGGGGGGCAGGAATCAGCCCCAGCATTTT,CASSEVVGGRNQPQHF
TRBV10-1,.,TRBJ2-3,.,TGCGCCAGCAGTGACGCGGGGCTCACAGATACGCAGTATTTT,CASSDAGLTDTQYF
TRBV19,.,TRBJ1-1,.,TGTGCCAGTAGTATTGGTGCGTTTGGAGGTCTGGCGGCTGAAGCTTTCTTT,CASSIGAFGGLAAEAFF
TRBV7-9,TRBD2,TRBJ2-1,.,TGTGCCAGCAGCCTCGGACTAGCGGGAGCGACGAATGAGCAGTTCTTC,CASSLGLAGATNEQFF
TRBV5-1,.,TRBJ2-7,.,TGCGCCAGCAGCTTGGCTGTGGGGGACGAGCAGTACTTC,CASSLAVGDEQYF